The present entry profiles one T cell receptor beta chain with its context. This sample was included in a study of blood T cell repertoires in COVID-19. The method was immunoSEQ multiplex PCR; TCRdb's version includes in-frame clones alone and lacks a portion of them. The sample shows about 150,000 clones, approximately 80% of them seen only once. The CDR3 totals 15 residues. Germline V gene lookup returns CDR1 KGHSH and CDR2 LQKENI. The V gene end was trimmed by 2 bases and the J gene end by 8 bases; junction bases not matched to a gene: 9. The sequenced sample was PBMCs or T cells enriched from blood (not recorded which). This receptor was taken from a man in his sixties or seventies who had been exposed to COVID-19. This chain uses TRBV18 with TRBJ2-1; the match to TRBD2 covers 7 bases. The CDR3 region has the DNA TGTGCCAGCTCACCAAATTGGCAGGGAGGGGATGAGCAGTTCTTC. Its protein is CASSPNWQGGDEQFF.